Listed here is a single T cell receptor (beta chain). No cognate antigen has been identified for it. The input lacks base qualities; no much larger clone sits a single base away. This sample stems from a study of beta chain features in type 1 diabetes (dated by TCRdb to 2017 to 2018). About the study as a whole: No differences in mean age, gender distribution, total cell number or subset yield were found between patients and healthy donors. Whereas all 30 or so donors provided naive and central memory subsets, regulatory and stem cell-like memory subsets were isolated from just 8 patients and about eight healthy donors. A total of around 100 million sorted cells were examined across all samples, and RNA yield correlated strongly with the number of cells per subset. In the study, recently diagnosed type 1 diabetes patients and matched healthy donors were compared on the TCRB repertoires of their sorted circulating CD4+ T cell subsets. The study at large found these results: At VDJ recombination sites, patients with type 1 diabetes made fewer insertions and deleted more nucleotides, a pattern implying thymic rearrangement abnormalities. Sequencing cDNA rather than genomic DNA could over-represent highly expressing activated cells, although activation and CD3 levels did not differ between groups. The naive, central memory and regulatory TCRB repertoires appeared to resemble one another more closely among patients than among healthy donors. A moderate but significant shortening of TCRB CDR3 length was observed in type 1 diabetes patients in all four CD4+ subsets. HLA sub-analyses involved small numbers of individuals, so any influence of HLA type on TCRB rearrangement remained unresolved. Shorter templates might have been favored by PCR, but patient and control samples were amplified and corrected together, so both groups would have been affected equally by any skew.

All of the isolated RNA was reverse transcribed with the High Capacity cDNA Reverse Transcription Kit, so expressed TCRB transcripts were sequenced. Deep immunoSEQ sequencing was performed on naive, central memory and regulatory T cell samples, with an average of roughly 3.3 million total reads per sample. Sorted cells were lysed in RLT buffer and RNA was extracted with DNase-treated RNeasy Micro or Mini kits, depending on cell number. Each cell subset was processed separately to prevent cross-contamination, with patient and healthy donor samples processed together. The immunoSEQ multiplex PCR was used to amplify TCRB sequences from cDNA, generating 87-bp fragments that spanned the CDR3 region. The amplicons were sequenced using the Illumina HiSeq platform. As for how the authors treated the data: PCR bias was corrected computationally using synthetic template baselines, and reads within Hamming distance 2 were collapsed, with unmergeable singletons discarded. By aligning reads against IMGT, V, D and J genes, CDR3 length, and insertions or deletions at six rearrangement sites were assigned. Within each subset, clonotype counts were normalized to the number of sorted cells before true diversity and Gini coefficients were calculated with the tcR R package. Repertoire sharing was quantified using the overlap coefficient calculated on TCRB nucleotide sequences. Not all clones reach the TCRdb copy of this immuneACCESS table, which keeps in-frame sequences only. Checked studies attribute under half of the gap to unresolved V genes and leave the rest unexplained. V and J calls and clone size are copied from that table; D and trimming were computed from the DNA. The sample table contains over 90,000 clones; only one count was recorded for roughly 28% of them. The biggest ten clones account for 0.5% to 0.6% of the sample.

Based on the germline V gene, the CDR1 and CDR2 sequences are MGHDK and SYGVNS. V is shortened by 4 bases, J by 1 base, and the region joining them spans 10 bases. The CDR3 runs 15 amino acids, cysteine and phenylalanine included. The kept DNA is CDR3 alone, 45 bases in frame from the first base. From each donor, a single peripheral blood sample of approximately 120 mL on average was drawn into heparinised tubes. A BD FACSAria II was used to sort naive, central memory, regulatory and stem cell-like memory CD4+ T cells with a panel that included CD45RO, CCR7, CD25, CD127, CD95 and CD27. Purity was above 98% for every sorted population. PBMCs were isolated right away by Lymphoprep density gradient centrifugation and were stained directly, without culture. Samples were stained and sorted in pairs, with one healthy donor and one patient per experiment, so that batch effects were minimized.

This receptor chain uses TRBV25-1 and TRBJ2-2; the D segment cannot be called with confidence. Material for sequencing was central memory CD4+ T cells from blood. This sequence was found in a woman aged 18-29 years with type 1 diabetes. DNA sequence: TGTGCCAGCAGTGCGCCACTCTGGAACACCGGGGAGCTGTTTTTT. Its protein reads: CASSAPLWNTGELFF. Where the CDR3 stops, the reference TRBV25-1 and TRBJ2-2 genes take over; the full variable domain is EADIYQTPRYLVIGTGKKITLECSQTMGHDKMYWYQQDPGMELHLIHYSYGVNSTEKGDLSSESTVSRIRTEHFPLTLESARPSHTSQYLCASSAPLWNTGELFFGEGSRLTVL.